The 26 T cell receptor beta chains below come from one sample, sequenced in a study of vaccination and CD4 T cells after COVID-19. Time point indicated: late sampling 161 to 241 days after vaccination in a few convalescent patients. Treatment specified: approximately 9-day PBMC culture with coronavirus spike peptide pools or control peptides (ViraFEST assay). Which antigens these TCRs recognize remains unknown. The Oncomine TCR Beta short-read assay was what sequenced the DNA obtained from cultured CD4+ T cells. Each CDR3 protein gets one entry after TCRdb re-called the PCR reads with MiXCR. The table includes roughly 24,000 distinct CDR3 sequences, about a third detected once. The sample consisted of CD4+ T cells from blood, cultured in vitro, taken about 7 months after SARS-CoV-2 vaccination. Receptor source: a human donor who had recovered from COVID-19.

The rearrangement joins TRBV6-1 to TRBJ1-1; TRBD1 aligns across 10 bases. In germline, CDR1 is MNHNS, CDR2 SASEGT. The CDR3 consists of 15 residues. Unmatched junction bases numbered 13, after V lost 5 bases and J lost 10 bases. The CDR3, as DNA: TGTGCCAGCAGTCGAGAGACAGGGGGCGAAATCGGAGCTTTCTTT. Amino acid sequence: CASSRETGGEIGAFF.

By share, this clonotype counts as medium-sized. The chain carries TRBV20-1 and TRBJ1-5; perhaps TRBD1 as D (6 bases). CDR3 length equals 16 residues. The V end lost 2 bases, the J end lost 0 bases, and 14 bases lay between the germline ends. Germline CDR1 DFQATT, CDR2 SNEGSKA (reference sequence). The CDR3 DNA reads TGCAGTGCTAGAAGAGCAGGGGCGGGTAGCAATCAGCCCCAGCATTTT. Amino acid sequence: CSARRAGAGSNQPQHF.

The genes are TRBV20-1 and TRBJ2-5, with 13 bases that match TRBD2. The CDR3 runs to 14 residues. The germline V gene has CDR1 DFQATT and CDR2 SNEGSKA (reference sequence). DNA of the CDR3: TGCAGCGCAACTAGCGGGAGGGCCCAAGAGACCCAGTACTTC. Protein product: CSATSGRAQETQYF.

The chain uses TRBV20-1 and TRBJ2-5, with 14 bases matching TRBD2. There are 18 residues in the CDR3. Per germline, CDR1 DFQATT and CDR2 SNEGSKA (reference sequence). Trimming at V came to 8 bases and at J to 3 bases, leaving 17 bases not matched to a gene. This CDR3 is CSPSRPRTSGRNKETQYF. The DNA for the CDR3 is TGCAGTCCCTCCAGACCCAGGACTAGCGGGAGGAATAAAGAGACCCAGTACTTC.

There are a few counts of this clonotype. J is TRBJ1-5 and V is TRBV19, with D perhaps matching TRBD1 (6 bases). V was shortened by 5 bases and J by 3 bases, with 17 bases between the two germline ends. CDR1 is LNHDA, CDR2 SQIVND, per germline (reference sequence). The CDR3 spans 16 residues. This CDR3 is CASSPTAGANNQPQHF. CDR3 DNA: TGTGCCAGTAGTCCCACGGCAGGGGCTAACAATCAGCCCCAGCATTTT.

This clonotype was seen a few times. J is TRBJ2-2 and V is TRBV7-9; D remains ambiguous. The CDR3 is made up of 14 amino acids. V was pared by 1 base and J by 4 bases, with 7 bases between. The germline V gene encodes CDR1 SEHNR and CDR2 FQNEAQ (reference sequence). CDR3 bases: TGTGCCAGCAGCTTAGTCAGACTCACCGGGGAGCTGTTTTTT. This sequence encodes CASSLVRLTGELFF.

This chain joins TRBV6-1 and TRBJ1-2; 12 bases agree with TRBD1. Germline CDR1 is MNHNS and CDR2 is SASEGT. The CDR3 is made up of 14 amino acids. V shed 6 bases, J shed 6 bases, and the junction held 5 bases outside the gene matches. The CDR3 nucleotides read TGTGCCAGCAGCCGAGGGACAGGGGGCAATGGCTACACCTTC. Translation: CASSRGTGGNGYTF.

Only a few counts were recorded for this clonotype. The chain carries TRBV6-1 and TRBJ2-5; no definite D call. Germline V gene lookup returns CDR1 MNHNS and CDR2 SASEGT. V lost 8 bases and J lost 5, with 21 bases in between. This CDR3 comprises 15 residues. CDR3 region: CASDPRQYPRETQYF. Written as DNA, the CDR3 is TGTGCCAGCGACCCCCGGCAGTACCCCAGGGAGACCCAGTACTTC.

There are a few counts of this clonotype. The chain combines TRBV10-3 with TRBJ1-6; D call uncertain. The CDR3 spans 14 residues. Germline V CDR1 and CDR2: ENHRY, SYGVKD. With 3 bases removed from V and 7 bases from J, the gap between germline ends came to 10 bases. In DNA form, the CDR3 reads TGTGCCATCAGTGATTACAGTGGAAATTCACCCCTCCACTTT. Translated: CAISDYSGNSPLHF.

The chain links TRBV27 to TRBJ2-3; a weak D match, TRBD2 (5 bases). V lost 6 bases to trimming and J lost 6 bases, with 7 bases between them. Germline V gene lookup returns CDR1 MNHEY and CDR2 SMNVEV (reference sequence). CDR3 length: 11 residues. CDR3 sequence reads: CASRIADTQYF. DNA for the CDR3: TGTGCCAGCAGAATAGCGGATACGCAGTATTTT.

CDR3 sequence: CASSLERGSYEQYF. CDR3 nucleotides: TGTGCCAGCAGCTTAGAGCGGGGCTCCTACGAGCAGTACTTC. The V gene is TRBV7-6, the J gene TRBJ2-7; 7 nucleotides align to TRBD2. The CDR3 loop spans 14 amino acids. J was trimmed by 0 bases and V by 1 base; bases with no gene match: 0. Germline V lookup: CDR1 SGHVS, CDR2 FNYEAQ. The full variable domain, completed using reference TRBV7-6 and TRBJ2-7, is GAGVSQSPRYKVTKRGQDVALRCDPISGHVSLYWYRQALGQGPEFLTYFNYEAQQDKSGLPNDRFSAERPEGSISTLTIQRTEQRDSAMYRCASSLERGSYEQYFGPGTRLTVT.

This chain connects TRBV7-9 to TRBJ2-7, with a tentative D call TRBD2 (5 bases). Per the germline V gene, CDR1 is SEHNR and CDR2 is FQNEAQ (reference sequence). CDR3 length: 17 amino acids. V lost 1 base and J lost 1, with 17 bases in between. The CDR3, as DNA: TGTGCCAGCAGCTTAGATGGTAGAGGGCCGGAATCCTACGAGCAGTACTTC. Its translation: CASSLDGRGPESYEQYF.

V gene TRBV20-1 combines with J gene TRBJ2-3, with 8 bases identical to TRBD2. CDR3 length: 16 residues. CDR1 is DFQATT and CDR2 is SNEGSKA in the germline V gene (reference sequence). The junction had 13 bases not matched to a gene; V was cut back by 6 bases and J by 2 bases. CDR3 in DNA: TGCAGTGCCGAGACCGCGACTAGCGCCAACACAGATACGCAGTATTTT. Translating it yields CSAETATSANTDTQYF.

In DNA form, the CDR3 reads TGTGCCAGCAGTCCAACTAGCGGGAGGGTAAATGAGCAGTTCTTC. This codes for CASSPTSGRVNEQFF. The J gene is TRBJ2-1, the V gene TRBV6-4; 13 bases map to TRBD2. The CDR3 runs 15 residues. Germline V lookup: CDR1 MRHNA, CDR2 SNTAGT. The V gene end was trimmed by 5 bases and the J gene end by 7 bases; junction bases not matched to a gene: 5.

The CDR3 loop reads CASSLLGDRGGETQYF. The CDR3 DNA follows: TGTGCCAGCAGTTTACTCGGAGACAGAGGGGGAGAGACCCAGTACTTC. The genes are TRBV6-5 and TRBJ2-5, with D perhaps matching TRBD1 (6 bases). V was shortened by 4 bases and J by 4 bases, with 19 bases between the two germline ends. CDR1 is MNHEY, CDR2 SVGAGI, per germline. The CDR3 covers 16 residues.

This chain connects TRBV7-2 to TRBJ2-7; TRBD2 matches 8 bases. The junction had 3 bases not matched to a gene; V was cut back by 5 bases and J by 3 bases. Germline-derived CDR1 and CDR2 are SGHTA and FQGNSA. This CDR3 contains 13 residues. This CDR3 reads CASSTGGDYEQYF. The CDR3 DNA reads TGTGCCAGCAGCACCGGGGGGGACTACGAGCAGTACTTC.

As for this clonotype: A read error is possible here, since a much larger clone lies one base away. The V call is TRBV7-9, the J call TRBJ1-2; D is possibly TRBD1 (6 bases). The CDR3 covers 14 residues. The ends were cut back, 4 bases at V and 4 bases at J, with 13 bases in the middle. Germline CDR1 reads SEHNR; CDR2 reads FQNEAQ (reference sequence). The CDR3 protein is CASSSGTRSYGYTF. For the CDR3, the DNA is TGTGCCAGCAGCTCAGGGACACGCAGCTATGGCTACACCTTC.

The CDR3 spells CASSQGHNSNQPQHF. Here the CDR3 DNA reads TGTGCCAGCAGCCAGGGACATAATAGCAATCAGCCCCAGCATTTT. This chain uses TRBV4-2 with TRBJ1-5, with a possible D match to TRBD1 (6 bases). Germline V CDR1 and CDR2: LGHNA, YNFKEQ. The CDR3 runs 15 residues. V dropped 3 bases and J dropped 0 bases, with 9 bases sitting between them.

The chain couples TRBV20-1 to TRBJ2-7; 11 bases line up with TRBD2. V was pared by 6 bases and J by 6 bases, with 7 bases of the junction left unmatched. CDR1 is DFQATT, CDR2 SNEGSKA, per germline (reference sequence). The CDR3 extends over 13 amino acids. CDR3 amino acids: CSAVAGGPSEQYF. CDR3 bases: TGCAGTGCAGTAGCGGGAGGGCCCTCCGAGCAGTACTTC.

This chain joins TRBV10-3 and TRBJ2-1; 13 nucleotides match TRBD2. Trimming took 5 bases from V and 6 from J; bases not matched to a gene: 7. Germline V gene lookup returns CDR1 ENHRY and CDR2 SYGVKD. The CDR3 contains 16 residues. The chain's CDR3 is CAISPAGLAGINEQFF. The CDR3 DNA follows: TGTGCCATCAGTCCGGCGGGACTAGCGGGGATCAATGAGCAGTTCTTC.

The genes are TRBV6-1 and TRBJ2-1, with D unclear. V lost 5 bases to trimming and J lost 3 bases, with 8 bases between them. The germline V gene has CDR1 MNHNS and CDR2 SASEGT. CDR3 size: 13 residues. The CDR3 nucleotides are TGTGCCAGCAGTCGCGACATCTACAATGAGCAGTTCTTC. It is translated as CASSRDIYNEQFF.

The rearrangement links TRBV28 to TRBJ2-7; the D is unclear. V was pared by 2 bases and J by 3 bases, with 17 bases between. Germline V gene data show CDR1 as MDHEN and CDR2 as SYDVKM. There are 16 residues in the CDR3. CDR3 nucleotides: TGTGCCAGCAGTTTAATCCCGGGCTTGAGTGGCTACGAGCAGTACTTC. Protein product: CASSLIPGLSGYEQYF. Drawing the rest from reference TRBV28 and TRBJ2-7, the complete variable domain is DVKVTQSSRYLVKRTGEKVFLECVQDMDHENMFWYRQDPGLGLRLIYFSYDVKMKEKGDIPEGYSVSREKKERFSLILESASTNQTSMYLCASSLIPGLSGYEQYFGPGTRLTVT.

The rearrangement joins TRBV29-1 to TRBJ2-5, with D uncertain. Deletions cut 5 bases from V and 2 bases from J, with 9 bases between. CDR3 length: 12 residues. Germline CDR1 is SQVTM and CDR2 is ANQGSEA. CDR3 sequence: CSVLIGQETQYF. The CDR3 DNA is TGCAGCGTTTTAATCGGACAAGAGACCCAGTACTTC.

In this sample, this clonotype turned up a few times. V and J are TRBV6-1 and TRBJ2-7; TRBD1 might be the D (6 bases). V lost 5 bases and J lost 4, with 12 bases in between. In germline, CDR1 is MNHNS, CDR2 SASEGT. This CDR3 is built from 13 residues. The CDR3 spells CASSQTQGYEQYF. In DNA form, the CDR3 reads TGTGCCAGCAGTCAGACCCAGGGGTACGAGCAGTACTTC.

The rearrangement joins TRBV20-1 to TRBJ2-3; 7 bases agree with TRBD2. The ends lost 1 base at V and 2 bases at J; junction bases unmatched: 6. Germline V gene sequence: CDR1 DFQATT, CDR2 SNEGSKA (reference sequence). The CDR3 is 15 residues long. As DNA, the CDR3 is TGCAGTGCTAGAGCGGCTAGCGGATACACAGATACGCAGTATTTT. Translation: CSARAASGYTDTQYF.

This chain joins TRBV7-2 and TRBJ2-3; D remains ambiguous. Germline CDR1 and CDR2: SGHTA and FQGNSA. V lost 5 bases and J 0 bases, leaving 9 bases between the germline ends. CDR3 length: 14 amino acids. The CDR3 nucleotides read TGTGCCAGCAGCCTAACCGGCAGCACAGATACGCAGTATTTT. Translation gives CASSLTGSTDTQYF.